This passage covers 12 T cell receptor beta chains from one sample sequenced in a study of T cell responses to AZD1222 COVID-19 vaccine. Some clones are missing from TCRdb's copy, which holds only in-frame ones; the method was immunoSEQ multiplex PCR. The data hold tens of thousands of clones, with roughly 85% observed a single time. Sample: peripheral blood, taken 28 days after the second AZD1222 dose. These TCRs come from an adult who received the AZD1222 COVID-19 vaccine.

The rearrangement joins TRBV15 to TRBJ2-2, with D hard to call. CDR1 is LNHNV and CDR2 is YYDKDF in the germline V gene (reference sequence). Between the trimmed V and J ends, which lost 5 bases and 0 bases, there was a span of 13 bases. This CDR3 is built from 16 residues. The CDR3 nucleotides read TGTGCCACCAGCTTAAATCGGTTCGCGAACACCGGGGAGCTGTTTTTT. Translated: CATSLNRFANTGELFF.

The V gene is TRBV6-5, the J gene TRBJ1-1; D gene ambiguous. Germline V gives CDR1 MNHEY, CDR2 SVGAGI. The CDR3 is made up of 14 amino acids. Trimming pared 5 bases from V and 11 bases from J, leaving 21 bases between. CDR3 sequence reads: CASSQTPGPPTAFF. The CDR3 DNA follows: TGTGCCAGCAGTCAAACCCCGGGCCCTCCCACGGCTTTCTTT.

This chain links TRBV29-1 with TRBJ2-1, with D tentatively TRBD1 (6 bases). V was shortened by 7 bases and J by 8 bases, with 18 bases between the two germline ends. Germline V gene data show CDR1 as SQVTM and CDR2 as ANQGSEA. This CDR3 is 13 amino acids long. Here the CDR3 reads CSALDSFRDEQFF. For the CDR3, the DNA is TGCAGCGCCCTGGACAGTTTCAGAGATGAGCAGTTCTTC.

This chain links TRBV20-1 with TRBJ1-2; D is ambiguous. Trimming stripped 4 bases from V and 8 bases from J, with 11 bases between. The CDR3 length is 11 residues. Germline values: CDR1 DFQATT, CDR2 SNEGSKA (reference sequence). The DNA of the CDR3 is TGCAGTGCTAATCTCCTTTACGGCTACACCTTC. Translation: CSANLLYGYTF.

J is TRBJ1-5 and V is TRBV12-3 or TRBV12-4; no clear D. CDR3 length equals 12 residues. Trimming left V 10 bases short and J 7 bases short, with 14 bases between. The CDR3 sequence: CATSRLSQPQHF. The CDR3 DNA reads as TGTGCCACCTCGCGTTTATCACAGCCCCAGCATTTT.

This sequence joins TRBV2 and TRBJ1-2; 8 bases fit TRBD1. After removal of 4 bases from V and 4 bases from J, the junction contained 5 bases not matched to a gene. CDR1 and CDR2 from the germline V gene are SNHLY and FYNNEI. This CDR3 is 14 amino acids long. CDR3 sequence reads: CASSGTGTVYGYTF. DNA for the CDR3: TGTGCCAGCAGTGGGACAGGGACCGTCTATGGCTACACCTTC.

This chain uses TRBV11-2 with TRBJ1-2; D remains ambiguous. Trimming took off 2 bases at V and 8 bases at J, with 15 bases between the two ends. The CDR3 runs to 14 residues. CDR1 and CDR2 (germline): SGHAT, FQNNGV. The DNA for the CDR3 is TGTGCCAGCAGCTTAACCGGGGTACCGGGAGGCTACACCTTC. Translated, it gives CASSLTGVPGGYTF.

V usage is TRBV6-1 and J usage is TRBJ2-7; D not certain. Germline-derived CDR1 and CDR2 are MNHNS and SASEGT. There are 12 residues in the CDR3. V was shortened by 1 base and J by 1 base, with 2 bases between the two germline ends. CDR3 sequence: CASSEGSYEQYF. The CDR3 coding sequence is TGTGCCAGCAGTGAAGGGTCCTACGAGCAGTACTTC.

This rearrangement joins TRBV28 to TRBJ1-6, with 7 nucleotides matching TRBD1. Germline CDR1 and CDR2: MDHEN and SYDVKM. The trim removed 10 bases at V and 0 bases at J, leaving 6 bases unmatched. This CDR3 has 15 amino acids. The CDR3 DNA is TGTGCCACCTCGACAGGGAGCTCCTATAATTCACCCCTCCACTTT. Amino acid sequence: CATSTGSSYNSPLHF.

The rearrangement uses TRBV6-4 and TRBJ1-2; D is unclear. Between the trimmed V and J ends, which lost 0 bases and 4 bases, there was a span of 9 bases. Germline V gene data show CDR1 as MRHNA and CDR2 as SNTAGT. This CDR3 is built from 14 residues. The CDR3 sequence is CASSDSGVGYGYTF. The CDR3 DNA follows: TGTGCCAGCAGTGACTCGGGAGTGGGCTATGGCTACACCTTC.

The rearrangement links TRBV9 to TRBJ1-6; D not resolved. The CDR3 spans 13 residues. Germline loops: CDR1 SGDLS, CDR2 YYNGEE. Trimming cost V 0 bases and J 14 bases, with 12 bases left between them. The CDR3 loop reads CASSVGFTGTLHF. The CDR3 DNA follows: TGTGCCAGCAGCGTAGGTTTCACCGGCACCCTCCACTTT.

The chain employs TRBV10-3 and TRBJ2-2; 8 nucleotides match TRBD1. V trimming: 4 bases; J trimming: 7 bases; junction bases outside the gene matches: 14. CDR3 length: 17 amino acids. CDR1 and CDR2 from the germline V gene are ENHRY and SYGVKD. The CDR3 region is CAISARSAGGADGELFF. The CDR3, as DNA: TGTGCCATCAGTGCTAGGTCGGCAGGGGGCGCGGACGGGGAGCTGTTTTTT.